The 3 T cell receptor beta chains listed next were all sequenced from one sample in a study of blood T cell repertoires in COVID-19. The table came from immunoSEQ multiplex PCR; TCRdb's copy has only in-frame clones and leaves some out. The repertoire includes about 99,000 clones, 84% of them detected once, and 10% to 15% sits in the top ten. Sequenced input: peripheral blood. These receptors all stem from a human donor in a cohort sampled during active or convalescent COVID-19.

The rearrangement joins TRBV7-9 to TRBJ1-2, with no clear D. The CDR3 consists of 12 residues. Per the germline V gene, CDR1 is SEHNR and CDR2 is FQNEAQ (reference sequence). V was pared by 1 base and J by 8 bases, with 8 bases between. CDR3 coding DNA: TGTGCCAGCAGCTTAGGCCGGGTGGGCTACACCTTC. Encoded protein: CASSLGRVGYTF. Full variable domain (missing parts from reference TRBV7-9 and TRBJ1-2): DTGVSQNPRHKITKRGQNVTFRCDPISEHNRLYWYRQTLGQGPEFLTYFQNEAQLEKSRLLSDRFSAERPKGSFSTLEIQRTEQGDSAMYLCASSLGRVGYTFGSGTRLTVV.

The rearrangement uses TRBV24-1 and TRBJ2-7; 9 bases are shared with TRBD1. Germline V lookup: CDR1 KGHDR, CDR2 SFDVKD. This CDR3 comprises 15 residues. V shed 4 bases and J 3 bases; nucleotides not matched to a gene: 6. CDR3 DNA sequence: TGTGCCACCAGTGACCCCGGGACAGGGCACTACGAGCAGTACTTC. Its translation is CATSDPGTGHYEQYF.

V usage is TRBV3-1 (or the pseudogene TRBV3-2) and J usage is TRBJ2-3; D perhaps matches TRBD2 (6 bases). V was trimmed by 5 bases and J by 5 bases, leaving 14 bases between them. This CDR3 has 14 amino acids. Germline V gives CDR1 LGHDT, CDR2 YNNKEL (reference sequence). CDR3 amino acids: CASSNPGTLDTQYF. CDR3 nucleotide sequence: TGTGCCAGCAGCAACCCCGGGACTTTAGATACGCAGTATTTT.